The clone carrying this T cell receptor beta chain appeared a few times. TCR beta CDR3 regions were amplified from RNA transcripts. HTBI primers were employed in a first-round RT-PCR of the TCR CDR3. TCRdb itself ran the multiplex PCR reads through MiXCR, one entry per CDR3 protein. The sample lists hundreds of thousands of distinct CDR3 sequences, about 15% occurring once. Orbital computed tomography and thyroid ultrasound, together with serum TRAb and thyroxine and clinical symptoms, were used for diagnoses. The PBMCs were sourced from fresh peripheral blood (less than 11 ml). This specimen comes from a study of T cells in Graves' hyperthyroidism and ophthalmopathy. Germline lookup yields CDR1 SEHNR and CDR2 FQNEAQ (reference sequence). The CDR3 has 17 amino acids. V trimming: 3 bases; J trimming: 1 base; junction bases outside the gene matches: 8.

This rearrangement joins TRBV7-9 to TRBJ2-2, with 7 bases that match TRBD2. The sample consisted of blood. This TCR came from a woman under 30 with Graves' ophthalmopathy. CDR3 sequence: CASSFPPGGLNTGELFF. CDR3 sequence (DNA): TGTGCCAGCAGCTTCCCCCCGGGAGGACTGAACACCGGGGAGCTGTTTTTT.